The 5 T cell receptor beta chains presented below share a single source sample, sequenced in a study of PD-1 blockade in classical Hodgkin lymphoma. TCRdb's copy holds only in-frame clones and misses some; the assay was immunoSEQ multiplex PCR. The sample gives about 41,000 clones, around 69% of which show up once; about 2.6% is in the top ten. Time point reported: cycle 4 day 1 (C4D1), after more than 5 weeks of nivolumab. Patients all relapsed after autologous stem cell transplantation, and there was variation in brentuximab vedotin exposure. The source material was peripheral blood mononuclear cells (PBMCs), sampled before the fourth cycle of nivolumab. The source is a human donor with classical Hodgkin lymphoma.

This chain connects TRBV2 to TRBJ1-1, with D possibly matching TRBD1 (5 bases). Germline lookup yields CDR1 SNHLY and CDR2 FYNNEI. The CDR3 has 15 amino acids. Trimming removed 4 bases from V and 5 bases from J, with 17 bases in between. In DNA form, the CDR3 reads TGTGCCAGCAGTGGCCTAGGACCCCCAGGGACTGAAGCTTTCTTT. Protein: CASSGLGPPGTEAFF.

The J gene is TRBJ2-1, the V gene TRBV7-9, with 7 nucleotides matching TRBD1. V gave up 5 bases and J gave up 1 base; unmatched junction bases: 8. Per the germline V gene, CDR1 is SEHNR and CDR2 is FQNEAQ (reference sequence). The CDR3 spans 16 residues. The chain's CDR3 is CASSPKTGRSYNEQFF. As DNA, the CDR3 is TGTGCCAGCAGCCCCAAGACAGGGAGATCCTACAATGAGCAGTTCTTC.

The chain employs TRBV19 and TRBJ2-2, with 9 bases lining up with TRBD1. The junction had 8 bases not matched to a gene; V was cut back by 5 bases and J by 7 bases. CDR1 and CDR2 (germline): LNHDA, SQIVND (reference sequence). The CDR3 is made up of 15 amino acids. CDR3 amino acids: CASSHGQGHGGELFF. In DNA form, the CDR3 reads TGTGCCAGTAGTCACGGACAGGGGCACGGCGGGGAGCTGTTTTTT.

Only one count was recorded for this clone. The chain recombines TRBV5-4 with TRBJ2-7; 8 bases are a match to TRBD1. Germline trimming cut 4 bases from V and 6 bases from J; bases unmatched to any gene: 6. Germline CDR1 reads SGHNT; CDR2 reads YYREEE (reference sequence). The CDR3 sequence is 13 residues long. The CDR3, as DNA: TGTGCCAGCAGCCTGACAGGGGTGGGCGAGCAGTACTTC. This encodes CASSLTGVGEQYF.

The CDR3 DNA is TGTGCCCGAAATAGGCGGCAGGGTCCCACAGATACGCAGTATTTT. Translated, it gives CARNRRQGPTDTQYF. The chain carries TRBV27 and TRBJ2-3; tentative D call: TRBD1 (5 bases). The CDR3 length is 15 residues. The V end lost 11 bases, the J end lost 2 bases, and 20 bases lay between the germline ends. Germline V gene lookup returns CDR1 MNHEY and CDR2 SMNVEV (reference sequence).